A single sample is the source of the 30 T cell receptor beta chains below, sequenced in a study of response to subunit inactivated influenza vaccine. Each CDR3 protein is one row after TCRdb ran MiXCR on the RT-PCR reads. The sample lists roughly 160,000 distinct CDR3 sequences; about 10% were seen once. Specimen: CD8+ T cells sorted from PBMCs, collected around 25 months after vaccination. The receptors originated from a man in his fifties or sixties who received an inactivated influenza vaccine.

This clonotype occurred a few times. The chain combines TRBV12-3 or TRBV12-4 with TRBJ1-2; D unresolved. The CDR3 spans 13 residues. The germline V and J ends were trimmed by 3 bases and 3 bases, with 8 bases remaining between them. DNA for the CDR3: TGTGCCAGCAGTTTGGGCAGCGACTATGGCTACACCTTC. Translation gives CASSLGSDYGYTF.

This clonotype was picked up many times. The chain uses TRBV10-2 and TRBJ1-1, with a possible D match to TRBD1 (6 bases). Per the germline V gene, CDR1 is WSHSY and CDR2 is SAAADI. CDR3 length: 14 amino acids. Trimming left V 1 base short and J 5 bases short, with 11 bases between. The CDR3 protein is CASSEFKRGTEAFF. In DNA form, the CDR3 reads TGCGCCAGCAGTGAGTTCAAGAGGGGGACTGAAGCTTTCTTT.

This clonotype was seen a handful of times. The rearrangement links TRBV12-3 or TRBV12-4 to TRBJ1-6, with a tentative D call TRBD1 (5 bases). The CDR3 has 14 amino acids. With 6 bases removed from V and 4 bases from J, the gap between germline ends came to 10 bases. The CDR3 protein is CASRHRQYNSPLHF. The CDR3 DNA is TGTGCCAGCAGACACCGACAGTATAATTCACCCCTCCACTTT.

The chain combines TRBV7-2 with TRBJ2-5; D ambiguous. Germline V gives CDR1 SGHTA, CDR2 FQGNSA. This CDR3 has 15 amino acids. Trimming removed 0 bases from V and 3 bases from J, with 11 bases in between. The CDR3 here is CASSLALPEEETQYF. In DNA form, the CDR3 reads TGTGCCAGCAGCTTAGCGCTCCCAGAGGAAGAGACCCAGTACTTC.

This clonotype showed up just a few times. This sequence joins TRBV20-1 and TRBJ2-1; D possibly corresponds to TRBD2 (6 bases). Germline V gives CDR1 DFQATT, CDR2 SNEGSKA (reference sequence). The CDR3 sequence is 15 residues long. V lost 6 bases and J 0 bases, leaving 15 bases between the germline ends. CDR3 DNA sequence: TGCAGTGCCCGCGGGATCACGAGCTCCTACAATGAGCAGTTCTTC. Translation gives CSARGITSSYNEQFF.

This clonotype was recorded at least ten times. This chain joins TRBV12-3 or TRBV12-4 and TRBJ2-7; TRBD1 might be the D (6 bases). V was shortened by 1 base and J by 3 bases, with 10 bases between the two germline ends. The CDR3 is 14 amino acids. CDR3 DNA: TGTGCCAGCAGTTTAGTGGGGACACACTACGAGCAGTACTTC. Protein sequence: CASSLVGTHYEQYF.

This clonotype was observed a handful of times. The chain carries TRBV29-1 and TRBJ2-5; weak D call: TRBD2 (6 bases). The V end lost 6 bases, the J end lost 1 base, and 15 bases lay between the germline ends. The CDR3 runs 14 residues. Germline CDR1 SQVTM, CDR2 ANQGSEA. The CDR3 spells CSVHQLGGQETQYF. DNA of the CDR3: TGCAGCGTCCACCAACTGGGGGGCCAAGAGACCCAGTACTTC.

This clonotype was detected many times. One end of the junction fails to match germline, which may point to a read error. This chain joins TRBV7-2 and TRBJ2-7; tentatively, D is TRBD1 (5 bases). Germline V gives CDR1 SGHTA, CDR2 FQGNSA. The CDR3 is made up of 16 amino acids. CDR3 sequence (DNA): TGTGCCAGCAGCTCCCGTGACAGTCCCCCTTTATACGGGCAGTACTTC. Amino acids: CASSSRDSPPLYGQYF.

In its sample, this clonotype was seen a few times. The CDR3 spells CASSFGWGLTTYEQYF. The CDR3, as DNA: TGTGCCAGCAGCTTCGGTTGGGGACTGACGACCTACGAGCAGTACTTC. The rearrangement joins TRBV11-2 to TRBJ2-7; D might be TRBD2 (6 bases). Trimming cost V 3 bases and J 2 bases, with 17 bases left between them. This CDR3 has 16 amino acids. Germline loops: CDR1 SGHAT, CDR2 FQNNGV.

This clonotype was observed many times. V and J are TRBV3-1 and TRBJ2-6, with unresolved D. Germline assignment: CDR1 LGHDT and CDR2 YNNKEL (reference sequence). CDR3 length equals 17 residues. The V end lost 5 bases, the J end lost 0 bases, and 14 bases lay between the germline ends. CDR3 residues: CASSSQMTGSGANVLTF. CDR3 DNA sequence: TGTGCCAGCAGCTCTCAAATGACGGGCTCTGGGGCCAACGTCCTGACTTTC.

There are a few counts of this clonotype. J is TRBJ1-5 and V is TRBV20-1; no reliable D call. V was trimmed by 3 bases and J by 1 base, leaving 10 bases between them. Germline lookup yields CDR1 DFQATT and CDR2 SNEGSKA (reference sequence). The CDR3 has 14 amino acids. The CDR3 loop is CSARTQLSNQPQHF. The DNA for the CDR3 is TGCAGTGCTAGGACTCAACTAAGCAATCAGCCCCAGCATTTT.

This clonotype was seen a few times. This chain joins TRBV6-1 and TRBJ2-5; 7 nucleotides align to TRBD2. Germline V CDR1 and CDR2: MNHNS, SASEGT. V lost 5 bases to trimming and J lost 4 bases; unmatched junction nucleotides: 13. The CDR3 spans 16 residues. This chain's CDR3 is CASSNGRERFGETQYF. For the CDR3, the DNA is TGTGCCAGCAGTAATGGGAGGGAGAGGTTCGGAGAGACCCAGTACTTC.

This chain connects TRBV28 to TRBJ1-1; D remains ambiguous. The CDR3 has 17 amino acids. Between the trimmed V and J ends, which lost 8 bases and 1 base, there was a span of 23 bases. The germline CDR1 and CDR2 sequences are MDHEN and SYDVKM. The CDR3 here is CASRSPHIGRRNTEAFF. In DNA, the CDR3 is TGTGCCAGCCGATCGCCCCACATTGGGAGGAGGAACACTGAAGCTTTCTTT.

This clonotype showed up many times. The chain uses TRBV5-5 and TRBJ1-1; TRBD1 might be the D (5 bases). Germline lookup yields CDR1 SGHKS and CDR2 YYEKEE (reference sequence). V lost 4 bases and J lost 4, with 8 bases in between. The CDR3 length is 12 residues. For the CDR3, the DNA is TGTGCCAGCAGCCCGGGGGGCACTGAAGCTTTCTTT. Amino acids: CASSPGGTEAFF.

This clonotype was found a few times. This chain joins TRBV15 and TRBJ1-2; D is ambiguous. CDR1 is LNHNV and CDR2 is YYDKDF in the germline V gene (reference sequence). This CDR3 is 13 amino acids long. The V gene lost 6 bases and the J gene lost 4 bases, with 12 bases spanning the gap. In DNA form, the CDR3 reads TGTGCCACCAGATCCGCAGGCGCCTATGGCTACACCTTC. Translation gives CATRSAGAYGYTF.

The rearrangement links TRBV6-5 to TRBJ2-1, with a possible D match to TRBD1 (5 bases). The CDR3 totals 16 residues. Germline-derived CDR1 and CDR2 are MNHEY and SVGAGI. The V gene lost 0 bases and the J gene lost 1 base, with 10 bases spanning the gap. CDR3 DNA sequence: TGTGCCAGCAGTTACTCCCGAGACAGTTCCTACAATGAGCAGTTCTTC. It codes for CASSYSRDSSYNEQFF.

The rearrangement joins TRBV7-2 to TRBJ2-7; possibly TRBD2 for D (6 bases). The V end lost 2 bases, the J end lost 2 bases, and 13 bases lay between the germline ends. The CDR3 has 15 amino acids. The germline V gene has CDR1 SGHTA and CDR2 FQGNSA. CDR3: CASSLSPGAPYEQYF. Here the CDR3 DNA reads TGTGCCAGCAGCTTATCTCCGGGAGCGCCCTACGAGCAGTACTTC.

This clonotype was seen only a few times. The chain links TRBV4-3 to TRBJ2-1; TRBD2 matches at 10 bases. CDR1 and CDR2 from the germline V gene are LGHNA and YSLEER. Trimming took 0 bases from V and 3 from J; bases not matched to a gene: 8. CDR3 size: 18 residues. The CDR3 spells CASSQDLPSGSHYNEQFF. CDR3 nucleotides: TGCGCCAGCAGCCAAGATCTTCCTAGCGGGAGTCACTACAATGAGCAGTTCTTC.

This clonotype was seen a handful of times. The chain links TRBV21-1 to TRBJ2-7. TRBV21-1 is a known pseudogene. The CDR3 has 14 amino acids. CDR3 nucleotides: TGTGCCAGCAGCACCGGCAGTCACCACTACGAGCAGTACTTC. It specifies CASSTGSHHYEQYF.

The chain couples TRBV27 to TRBJ2-5, with a tentative D call TRBD2 (6 bases). The CDR3 runs to 17 residues. Trimming shortened V by 1 base and J by 1 base, and 16 bases separated the two germline ends. Germline loops: CDR1 MNHEY, CDR2 SMNVEV (reference sequence). CDR3 DNA sequence: TGTGCCAGCAGTTTATATGGGGGGTTTAACACCCAAGAGACCCAGTACTTC. Its protein is CASSLYGGFNTQETQYF.

This clonotype was detected ten times or more. The J gene is TRBJ2-7, the V gene TRBV29-1, with 7 bases identical to TRBD1. This CDR3 comprises 14 residues. Germline CDR1 reads SQVTM; CDR2 reads ANQGSEA. V shed 0 bases, J shed 0 bases, and the junction held 2 bases outside the gene matches. The CDR3 nucleotides are TGCAGCGTTGAAGATCGGGACAGCTCCTACGAGCAGTACTTC. Amino acids: CSVEDRDSSYEQYF.

This chain joins TRBV7-8 and TRBJ2-7; D gene uncertain. This CDR3 is built from 15 residues. CDR1 is SGHVS and CDR2 is FQNEAQ in the germline V gene. The germline V and J ends were trimmed by 4 bases and 0 bases, with 13 bases remaining between them. CDR3 residues: CASSSHPGSSYEQYF. CDR3 nucleotide sequence: TGTGCCAGCAGCTCTCATCCGGGCAGCTCCTACGAGCAGTACTTC.

This clonotype has just a few counts. The rearrangement links TRBV20-1 to TRBJ1-1; 9 bases fit TRBD1. J lost 0 bases, V lost 3 bases, and 2 bases had no gene match. CDR3 size: 14 residues. CDR1 and CDR2 (germline): DFQATT, SNEGSKA (reference sequence). CDR3 coding DNA: TGCAGTGCTAGGGGGACAGGGCTGAACACTGAAGCTTTCTTT. Its protein is CSARGTGLNTEAFF.

The V and J genes are TRBV12-3 or TRBV12-4 and TRBJ2-3; 7 bases line up with TRBD2. There are 16 residues in the CDR3. Losses at the gene ends were 3 bases for V and 2 bases for J; bases not matched to a gene: 8. The CDR3 loop is CASSFWGGEFTDTQYF. CDR3 nucleotide sequence: TGTGCCAGCAGTTTTTGGGGGGGGGAATTCACAGATACGCAGTATTTT.

CDR3 DNA sequence: TGTGCCAGCAGCCTTCCCCCGGGACAGGGGACCACTGAAGCTTTCTTT. The encoded protein is CASSLPPGQGTTEAFF. This sequence joins TRBV12-3 or TRBV12-4 and TRBJ1-1; TRBD1 aligns across 10 bases. The CDR3 has 16 residues. V was clipped by 6 bases and J by 4 bases; unmatched bases: 11.

In its sample, this clonotype was seen a few times. The chain employs TRBV20-1 and TRBJ1-2, with D unresolved. The CDR3 length is 14 residues. CDR1 and CDR2 from the germline V gene are DFQATT and SNEGSKA (reference sequence). V lost 0 bases, J lost 3 bases, and 11 bases lay in between. Here the CDR3 DNA reads TGCAGTGCTAGAGAGAGCGAGATGGACTATGGCTACACCTTC. Translated, it gives CSARESEMDYGYTF.

This clonotype showed up many times. The gene calls are TRBV12-3 or TRBV12-4 and TRBJ2-3; D is unclear. The germline V and J ends were trimmed by 5 bases and 4 bases, with 13 bases remaining between them. The CDR3 length is 14 residues. CDR3 protein: CASSQSSHSDTQYF. CDR3 DNA sequence: TGTGCCAGCAGTCAGTCTTCTCACTCAGATACGCAGTATTTT.

The chain joins TRBV29-1 to TRBJ1-5, with D possibly being TRBD1 (6 bases). Germline CDR1 reads SQVTM; CDR2 reads ANQGSEA. This CDR3 contains 13 residues. The V and J ends lost 7 bases and 3 bases respectively, with 13 bases between them. CDR3 protein: CSARTGFNQPQHF. The DNA for the CDR3 is TGCAGCGCCCGAACAGGGTTCAATCAGCCCCAGCATTTT.

This clonotype was recorded at least ten times. This chain links TRBV20-1 with TRBJ1-1, with 7 bases matching TRBD1. The CDR3 sequence is 14 residues long. From germline, CDR1 is DFQATT and CDR2 SNEGSKA (reference sequence). The V segment lost 6 bases and the J segment 5 bases; nucleotides outside the gene matches: 12. This CDR3 is CSAPPGGGWTEAFF. For the CDR3, the DNA is TGCAGTGCCCCCCCTGGAGGGGGCTGGACTGAAGCTTTCTTT.

The chain combines TRBV28 with TRBJ2-7, with D possibly TRBD1 on 5 matching bases. Trimming left V 3 bases short and J 0 bases short, with 12 bases between. The CDR3 runs to 15 residues. The germline gives CDR1 MDHEN, CDR2 SYDVKM. CDR3 coding DNA: TGTGCCAGCAGTTTTACAGGCCTAGGCTCCTACGAGCAGTACTTC. This translates into CASSFTGLGSYEQYF.